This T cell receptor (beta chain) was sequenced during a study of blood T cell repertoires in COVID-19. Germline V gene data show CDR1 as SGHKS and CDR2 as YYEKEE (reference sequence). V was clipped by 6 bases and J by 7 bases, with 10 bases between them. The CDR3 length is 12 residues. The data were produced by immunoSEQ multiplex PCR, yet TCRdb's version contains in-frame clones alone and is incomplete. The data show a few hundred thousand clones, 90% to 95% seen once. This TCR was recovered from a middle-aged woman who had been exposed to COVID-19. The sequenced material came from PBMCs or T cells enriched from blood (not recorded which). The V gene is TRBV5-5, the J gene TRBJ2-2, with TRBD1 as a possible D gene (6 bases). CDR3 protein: CASKNRVGELFF. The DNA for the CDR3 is TGTGCCAGCAAGAACAGGGTCGGGGAGCTGTTTTTT. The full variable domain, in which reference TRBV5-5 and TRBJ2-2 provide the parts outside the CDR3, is DAGVTQSPTHLIKTRGQQVTLRCSPISGHKSVSWYQQVLGQGPQFIFQYYEKEERGRGNFPDRFSARQFPNYSSELNVNALLLGDSALYLCASKNRVGELFFGEGSRLTVL.